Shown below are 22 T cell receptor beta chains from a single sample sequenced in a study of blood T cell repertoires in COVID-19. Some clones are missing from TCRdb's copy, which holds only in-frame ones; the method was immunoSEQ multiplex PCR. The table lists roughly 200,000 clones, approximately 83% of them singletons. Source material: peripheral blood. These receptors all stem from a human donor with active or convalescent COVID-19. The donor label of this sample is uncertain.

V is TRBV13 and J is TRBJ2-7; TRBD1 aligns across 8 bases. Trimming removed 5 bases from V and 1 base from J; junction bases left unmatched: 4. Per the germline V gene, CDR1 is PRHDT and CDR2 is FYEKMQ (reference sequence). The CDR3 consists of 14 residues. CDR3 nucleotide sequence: TGTGCCAGCAGCCTCAACAGGGGGTCCTACGAGCAGTACTTC. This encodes CASSLNRGSYEQYF.

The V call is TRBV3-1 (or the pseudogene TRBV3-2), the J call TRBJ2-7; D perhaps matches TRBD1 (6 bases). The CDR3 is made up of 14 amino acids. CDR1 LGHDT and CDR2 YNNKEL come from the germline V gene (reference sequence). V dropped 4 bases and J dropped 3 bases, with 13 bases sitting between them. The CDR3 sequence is CASSLGQNNYEQYF. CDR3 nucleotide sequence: TGTGCCAGCAGCCTAGGACAGAATAACTACGAGCAGTACTTC.

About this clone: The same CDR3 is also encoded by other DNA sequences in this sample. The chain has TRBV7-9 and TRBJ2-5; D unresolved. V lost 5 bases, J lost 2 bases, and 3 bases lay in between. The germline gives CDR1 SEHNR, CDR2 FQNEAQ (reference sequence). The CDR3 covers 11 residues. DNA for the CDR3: TGTGCCAGCAGCCCACAAGAGACCCAGTACTTC. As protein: CASSPQETQYF.

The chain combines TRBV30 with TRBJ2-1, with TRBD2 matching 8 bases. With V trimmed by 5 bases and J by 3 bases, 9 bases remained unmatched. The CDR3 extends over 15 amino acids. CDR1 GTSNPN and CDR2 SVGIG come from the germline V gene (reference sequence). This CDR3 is CAWGTSGNYYNEQFF. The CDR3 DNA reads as TGTGCCTGGGGCACTAGCGGCAATTACTACAATGAGCAGTTCTTC.

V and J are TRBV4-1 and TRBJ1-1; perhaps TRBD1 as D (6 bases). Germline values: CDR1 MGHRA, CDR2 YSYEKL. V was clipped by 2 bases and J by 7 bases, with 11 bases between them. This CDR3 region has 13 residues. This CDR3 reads CASSQFEQGEAFF. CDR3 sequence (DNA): TGCGCCAGCAGCCAATTCGAACAGGGTGAAGCTTTCTTT.

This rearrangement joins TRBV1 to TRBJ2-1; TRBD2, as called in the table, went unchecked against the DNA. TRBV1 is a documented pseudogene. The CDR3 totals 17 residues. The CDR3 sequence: CTSKRIRLAVPYNEQFF. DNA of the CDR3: TGCACCAGCAAACGGATCCGACTAGCGGTGCCCTACAATGAGCAGTTCTTC.

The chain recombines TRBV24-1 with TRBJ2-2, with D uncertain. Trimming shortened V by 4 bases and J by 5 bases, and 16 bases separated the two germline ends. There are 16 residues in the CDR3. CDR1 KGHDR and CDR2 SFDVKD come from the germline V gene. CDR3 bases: TGTGCCACCAGTGAGGTCCGCGGCGACCAAACCGGGGAGCTGTTTTTT. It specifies CATSEVRGDQTGELFF.

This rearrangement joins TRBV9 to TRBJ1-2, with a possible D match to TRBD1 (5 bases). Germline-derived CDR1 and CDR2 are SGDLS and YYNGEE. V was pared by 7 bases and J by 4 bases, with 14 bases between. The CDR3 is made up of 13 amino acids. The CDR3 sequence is CASERGDGYGYTF. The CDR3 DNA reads TGTGCCAGCGAGCGGGGGGATGGCTATGGCTACACCTTC.

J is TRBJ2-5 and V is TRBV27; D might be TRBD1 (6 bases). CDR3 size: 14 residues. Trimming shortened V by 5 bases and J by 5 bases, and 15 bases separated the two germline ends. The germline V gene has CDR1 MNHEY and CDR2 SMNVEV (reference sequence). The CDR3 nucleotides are TGTGCCAGCAGTCCGATCTGGGGGCGCGAGACCCAGTACTTC. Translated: CASSPIWGRETQYF.

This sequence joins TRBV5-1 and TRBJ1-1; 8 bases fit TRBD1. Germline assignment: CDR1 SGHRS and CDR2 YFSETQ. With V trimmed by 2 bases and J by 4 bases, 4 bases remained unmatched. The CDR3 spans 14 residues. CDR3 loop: CASSLSGGGTEAFF. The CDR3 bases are TGCGCCAGCAGCTTATCAGGGGGCGGCACTGAAGCTTTCTTT.

The CDR3 nucleotides read TGTGCCTGGAAGCGCCTCCTAAGACAACAGGGTCAAACCTTC. It yields the protein CAWKRLLRQQGQTF. The chain has TRBV30 and TRBJ1-2; D might be TRBD1 (6 bases). This CDR3 has 14 residues. Trimming shortened V by 4 bases and J by 14 bases, and 26 bases separated the two germline ends. CDR1 is GTSNPN, CDR2 SVGIG, per germline (reference sequence).

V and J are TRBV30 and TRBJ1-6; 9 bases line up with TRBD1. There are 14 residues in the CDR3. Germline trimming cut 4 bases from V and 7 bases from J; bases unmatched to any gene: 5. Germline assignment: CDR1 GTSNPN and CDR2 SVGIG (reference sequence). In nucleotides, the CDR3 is TGTGCCTGGAATATGGGGACAGGGAATTCACCCCTCCACTTT. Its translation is CAWNMGTGNSPLHF.

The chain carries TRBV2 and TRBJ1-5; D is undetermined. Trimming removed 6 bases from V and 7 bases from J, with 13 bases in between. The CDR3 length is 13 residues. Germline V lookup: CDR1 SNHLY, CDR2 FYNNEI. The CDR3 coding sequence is TGTGCCAGCAGGAGTAGAGGTAACCAGCCCCAGCATTTT. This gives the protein CASRSRGNQPQHF.

DNA for the CDR3: TGTGCCAGCCGCGCCCGGACAGTTTTTAGCAATCAGCCCCAGCATTTT. It yields the protein CASRARTVFSNQPQHF. The chain employs TRBV28 and TRBJ1-5; maybe TRBD1 (6 bases). CDR1 and CDR2 from the germline V gene are MDHEN and SYDVKM. The CDR3 runs 16 residues. The V and J ends lost 8 bases and 0 bases respectively, with 17 bases between them.

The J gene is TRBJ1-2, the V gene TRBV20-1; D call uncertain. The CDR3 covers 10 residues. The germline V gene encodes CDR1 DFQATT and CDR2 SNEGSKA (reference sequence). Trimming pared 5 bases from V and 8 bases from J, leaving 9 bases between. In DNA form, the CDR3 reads TGCAGTGCTCCATACATGGGCTACACCTTC. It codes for CSAPYMGYTF.

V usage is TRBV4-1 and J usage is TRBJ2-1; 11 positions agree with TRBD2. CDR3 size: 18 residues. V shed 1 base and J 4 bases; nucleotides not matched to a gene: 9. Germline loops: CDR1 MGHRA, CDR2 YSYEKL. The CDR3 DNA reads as TGCGCCAGCAGCCAAGTCCCCGGGACTAGCGGTCAATACAATGAGCAGTTCTTC. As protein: CASSQVPGTSGQYNEQFF.

This CDR3 reads CASSARLIRRGGRTGAYAYEQYF. The CDR3 nucleotides read TGTGCCAGCAGCGCCCGCTTAATTCGGAGGGGCGGGAGGACGGGAGCCTACGCCTACGAGCAGTACTTC. The chain carries TRBV9 and TRBJ2-7; the match to TRBD2 covers 8 bases. Germline-derived CDR1 and CDR2 are SGDLS and YYNGEE. The CDR3 has 23 amino acids. J was trimmed by 2 bases and V by 3 bases; bases with no gene match: 31.

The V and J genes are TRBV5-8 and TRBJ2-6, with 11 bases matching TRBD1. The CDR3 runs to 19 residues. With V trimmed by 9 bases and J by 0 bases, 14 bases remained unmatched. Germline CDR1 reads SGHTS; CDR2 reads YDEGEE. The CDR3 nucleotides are TGTGCCACCGGGACAGGGGGGACTTTCCAATACTCTGGGGCCAACGTCCTGACTTTC. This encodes CATGTGGTFQYSGANVLTF.

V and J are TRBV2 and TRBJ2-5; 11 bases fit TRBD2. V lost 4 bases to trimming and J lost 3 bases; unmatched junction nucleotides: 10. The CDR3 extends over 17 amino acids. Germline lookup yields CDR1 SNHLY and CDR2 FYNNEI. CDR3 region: CASSAQGPGLAEETQYF. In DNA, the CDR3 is TGTGCCAGCAGTGCCCAAGGGCCGGGACTAGCGGAAGAGACCCAGTACTTC. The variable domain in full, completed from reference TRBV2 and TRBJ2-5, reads EPEVTQTPSHQVTQMGQEVILRCVPISNHLYFYWYRQILGQKVEFLVSFYNNEISEKSEIFDDQFSVERPDGSNFTLKIRSTKLEDSAMYFCASSAQGPGLAEETQYFGPGTRLLVL.

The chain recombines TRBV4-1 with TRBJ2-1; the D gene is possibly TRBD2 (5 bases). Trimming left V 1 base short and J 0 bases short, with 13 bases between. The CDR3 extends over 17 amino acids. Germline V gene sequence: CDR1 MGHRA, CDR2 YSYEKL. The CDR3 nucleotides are TGCGCCAGCAGCCAAGTCGATTTAGGACTCTCCTACAATGAGCAGTTCTTC. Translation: CASSQVDLGLSYNEQFF.

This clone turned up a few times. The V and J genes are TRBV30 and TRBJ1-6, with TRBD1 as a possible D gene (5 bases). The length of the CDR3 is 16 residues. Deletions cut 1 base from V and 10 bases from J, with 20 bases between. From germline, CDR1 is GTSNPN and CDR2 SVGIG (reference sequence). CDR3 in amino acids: CAWSGPLAGMDSPLHF. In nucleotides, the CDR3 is TGTGCCTGGAGTGGTCCCTTGGCAGGGATGGACTCACCCCTCCACTTT.

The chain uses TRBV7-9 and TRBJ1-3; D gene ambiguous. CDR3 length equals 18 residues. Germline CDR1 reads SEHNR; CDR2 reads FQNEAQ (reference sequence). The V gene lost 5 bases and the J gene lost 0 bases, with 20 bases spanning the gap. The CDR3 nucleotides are TGTGCCAGCAGCCCAGCCCAGGCCTTATGGGCCTCTGGAAACACCATATATTTT. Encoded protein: CASSPAQALWASGNTIYF. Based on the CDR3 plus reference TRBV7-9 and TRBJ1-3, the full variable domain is DTGVSQNPRHKITKRGQNVTFRCDPISEHNRLYWYRQTLGQGPEFLTYFQNEAQLEKSRLLSDRFSAERPKGSFSTLEIQRTEQGDSAMYLCASSPAQALWASGNTIYFGEGSWLTVV.